The clone carrying this T cell receptor (beta chain) was seen a few times. Its cognate antigen is unknown. This specimen comes from a study of response to subunit inactivated influenza vaccine. The V and J ends lost 2 bases and 3 bases respectively, with 8 bases between them. The CDR3 is 14 residues long. From germline, CDR1 is MNHEY and CDR2 SVGAGI. Each CDR3 protein is one row after TCRdb ran MiXCR on the RT-PCR reads. This sample has about 650,000 distinct CDR3 sequences, with less than 15% found just once. Broader study findings: With each seasonal influenza vaccination, the authors suggested, few new T cells are recruited.

Sequencing used PBMCs from blood, obtained roughly 15 days before vaccination. The V and J genes are TRBV6-5 and TRBJ1-5, with D uncertain. The receptor was derived from a man between 50 and 59 years old who received an inactivated influenza vaccine. The CDR3 loop reads CASSYNTNNQPQHF. In DNA form, the CDR3 reads TGTGCCAGCAGTTACAACACAAACAATCAGCCCCAGCATTTT.